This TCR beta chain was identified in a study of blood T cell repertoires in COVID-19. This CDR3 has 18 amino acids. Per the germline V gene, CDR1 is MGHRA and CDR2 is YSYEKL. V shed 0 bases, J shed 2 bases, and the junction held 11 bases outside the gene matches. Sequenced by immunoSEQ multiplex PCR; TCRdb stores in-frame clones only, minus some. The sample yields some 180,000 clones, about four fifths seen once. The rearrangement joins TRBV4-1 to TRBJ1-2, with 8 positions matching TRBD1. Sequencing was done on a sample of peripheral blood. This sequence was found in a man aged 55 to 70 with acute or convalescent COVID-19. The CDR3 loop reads CASSQDWSRGLGNYGYTF. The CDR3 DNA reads TGCGCCAGCAGCCAAGACTGGAGCAGGGGGCTTGGGAACTATGGCTACACCTTC.